The clone carrying this TCR beta chain was observed at least ten times. cDNA was made from around 0.45 ug RNA using alpha and beta constant primers. Alpha and beta chain libraries were made separately by chain-specific third strand synthesis with multiplexing indices. TCRdb reprocessed the 5' RACE reads with MiXCR, giving one entry per CDR3 protein. The repertoire holds several thousand distinct CDR3 sequences, with about 9.6% as singletons. Roughly three months, about 14 weeks, into antiretroviral therapy, follow-up blood was collected. Whole blood was used without fractionation, so all unsorted peripheral T cells were included. These data come from a study of HIV-infected patients and healthy controls. This specimen was blood, taken during antiretroviral therapy. The receptor's source is an adult with HIV infection.

The CDR3 region is CAISARQGSSYEQYF. CDR3 nucleotides: TGTGCCATCAGTGCCCGACAGGGCAGCTCCTACGAGCAGTACTTC. The chain recombines TRBV10-3 with TRBJ2-7; TRBD1 matches 7 bases. CDR1 is ENHRY, CDR2 SYGVKD, per germline. The CDR3 is 15 residues long. The junction had 6 bases not matched to a gene; V was cut back by 4 bases and J by 0 bases.